This is a list of T cell receptor beta chains from one sample in a study of CD8+ T cells in alopecia areata. TCRdb keeps only in-frame clones here, not all; method: immunoSEQ multiplex PCR. Seen here are about 100,000 clones, roughly 59% observed once, and the top ten hold less than 25%. Sequenced sample: CD8+ T cells sorted from blood. Receptors were obtained from a human donor in good health. The conserved cysteine and the conserved F or W are not part of the CDR3 here.

CDR3 protein	V gene	J gene
ASSQDSVYEQY	TRBV4-1	TRBJ2-7
ASRRTAGGTDTQY	TRBV25-1	TRBJ2-3
ASSQSLAGVYNEQF	TRBV4-3	TRBJ2-1
ASINPRGGPDTQY	TRBV2	TRBJ2-3
ASSQVLQGSNQPQH	TRBV4-1	TRBJ1-5
ATSVPKPETRSDTQY	TRBV15	TRBJ2-3
ASSPAVRGPTYEQY	TRBV4-2	TRBJ2-7
ASSLTGAHSTDTQY	TRBV7-9	TRBJ2-3
ASSEYSGGVYEQY	TRBV2	TRBJ2-7
ASSLSSGTFSYEQY	TRBV7-8	TRBJ2-7
SVEDQAARETQY	TRBV29-1	TRBJ2-5
SVWGPSTGELF	TRBV29-1	TRBJ2-2
ASSQVQGANEQY	TRBV14	TRBJ2-7
ASSVTVRDEQY	TRBV7-9	TRBJ2-7
ASSLDEGGGYT	TRBV5-6	TRBJ1-2
ASSLAGSEQF	TRBV5-6	TRBJ2-1
ASSVAGGRQF	TRBV9	TRBJ2-1
ASSQDMGAIGTGELF	TRBV4-3	TRBJ2-2
ASSLRTGNEQY	TRBV7-8	TRBJ2-7
ASSYALLDRAQETQY	TRBV5-4	TRBJ2-5
ASSLGTGGPQY	TRBV5-6	TRBJ2-7
ASTHDGAPNTGELF	TRBV2	TRBJ2-2
ASSLSGTGDTAF	TRBV7-3	TRBJ1-1
ASSFLSWDYRGYT	TRBV28	TRBJ1-2